This T cell receptor beta chain appears in the sequencing data of a study of cytomegalovirus exposure and HLA in healthy donors. Concerning this clone itself: Its antigen is still unknown.

PCR primers comprised 60 Vbeta and 13 Jbeta primers. Method: immunoSEQ multiplex PCR; TCRdb's copy keeps in-frame clones and lacks some. The sample is made up of approximately 140,000 clones, and the top ten hold around 1.5% of it. Study conclusions and caveats: The investigators catalogued 150 to 200 TCR beta chains as cytomegalovirus-associated.

Germline CDR1 is LNHDA and CDR2 is SQIVND (reference sequence). CDR3 length equals 16 residues. With 7 bases removed from V and 2 bases from J, the gap between germline ends came to 18 bases. The chain carries TRBV19 and TRBJ1-5; TRBD1 is a possible D gene (6 bases). Material: PBMCs. This clonotype originated in a woman between 40 and 55 years old in good health and CMV-seronegative. CDR3 region: CASNPYSGAGNQPQHF. The CDR3 bases are TGTGCCAGTAATCCTTATTCAGGGGCGGGCAATCAGCCCCAGCATTTT.